The table lists the clone carrying this T cell receptor beta chain with a count of one. Its antigen is currently unknown. TCRdb's table, derived via immunoSEQ multiplex PCR, lists solely in-frame clones and lacks some. The sample lists more than 20,000 clones; 84% were seen once. This sample stems from a study of OX40 agonist ivuxolimab in advanced cancers. Study details: Ivuxolimab, which patients received intravenously every 2 weeks, was dosed at 0.01 to 10 mg/kg. A mean age of approximately 60 years, range about 23 to 80, was recorded, and roughly 80% were male.

Points from the study as a whole: Some patients without response likewise showed low normalized clonal expansion. Fewer expanded clones were found on average in CD4+ than in CD8+ T cells.

V was trimmed by 0 bases and J by 4 bases, leaving 8 bases between them. The CDR3 totals 14 residues. Germline CDR1 is MGHRA and CDR2 is YSYEKL. The sequences come from CD4+ or CD8+ T cells sorted from blood, collected in a trial of the OX40 agonist ivuxolimab. The chain links TRBV4-1 to TRBJ2-3; D remains unclear. The receptor was isolated from an adult with an advanced solid tumor such as melanoma, head and neck, liver or kidney cancer. The CDR3 nucleotides read TGCGCCAGCAGCCAAGATTCATCCCCAGATACGCAGTATTTT. It is translated as CASSQDSSPDTQYF.